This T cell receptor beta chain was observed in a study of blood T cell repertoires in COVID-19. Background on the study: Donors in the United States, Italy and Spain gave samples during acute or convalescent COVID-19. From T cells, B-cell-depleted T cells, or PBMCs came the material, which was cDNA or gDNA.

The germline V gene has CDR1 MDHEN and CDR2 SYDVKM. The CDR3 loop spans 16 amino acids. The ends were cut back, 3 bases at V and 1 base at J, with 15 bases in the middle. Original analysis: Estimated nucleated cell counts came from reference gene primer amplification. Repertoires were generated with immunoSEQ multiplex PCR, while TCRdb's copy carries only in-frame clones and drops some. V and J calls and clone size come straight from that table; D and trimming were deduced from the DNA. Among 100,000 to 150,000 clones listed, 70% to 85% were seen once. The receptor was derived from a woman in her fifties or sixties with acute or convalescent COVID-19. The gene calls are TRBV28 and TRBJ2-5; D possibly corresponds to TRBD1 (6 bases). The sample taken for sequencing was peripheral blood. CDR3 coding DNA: TGTGCCAGCAGTTTGGGGGCATCAAGAGTCCAAGAGACCCAGTACTTC. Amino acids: CASSLGASRVQETQYF.